This TCR beta chain was recorded in a study of spatial heterogeneity in lung cancer. Study-level results: Mutation tallies in tumors tracked expanded intratumoral alpha and beta TCR counts.

Time point indicated: sample taken at primary tumor resection. In its sample, this clonotype was seen many times. Its target is not known. TCRdb reprocessed the 5' RACE reads via MiXCR and lists one record per CDR3 protein. The table has more than 10,000 distinct CDR3 sequences, around 3.1% seen once; the top ten hold about 17%. V shed 6 bases and J shed 7 bases, with 16 bases lying between them. The germline V gene encodes CDR1 MDHEN and CDR2 SYDVKM. The CDR3 runs to 13 residues. Specimen: lung tumor tissue, collected at surgery. This TCR was sampled from a male donor with early-stage non-small cell lung cancer. V and J are TRBV28 and TRBJ2-7; the D is unclear. In DNA form, the CDR3 reads TGTGCCAGCAGCCGGACCGCCGCACGGGAGCAGTACTTC. Translation gives CASSRTAAREQYF.